This T cell receptor (beta chain) was obtained from a study of T cells after yellow fever vaccination. Whole-study findings and limits: Boosting was followed by the reappearance of most primary-vaccination clones (around 96% CD4, under 90% CD8). There was a small share of clonotypes that showed up in both the CD4 and CD8 compartments. Abundant clonotypes from the bulk population could have been carried over as contaminants into FACS-sorted repertoires.

V was pared by 4 bases and J by 6 bases, with 25 bases between. Germline V lookup: CDR1 SGHRS, CDR2 YFSETQ. CDR3 size: 17 residues. In TCRdb, the 5' RACE reads were re-called with MiXCR into one record per CDR3 protein. The sample contains about 240,000 distinct CDR3 sequences, about 3.5% of which appear only once. This clonotype occurred many times. The antigen remains unidentified. The chain recombines TRBV5-1 with TRBJ1-1, with a tentative D call TRBD1 (5 bases). This receptor was identified in a young man who received the YFV17D yellow fever vaccine. The material was PBMCs, obtained 15 days after the yellow fever booster vaccination. The CDR3 protein is CASSRGMARDGDSEAFF. As DNA, the CDR3 is TGCGCCAGCAGCCGTGGCATGGCGAGGGATGGGGACTCTGAAGCTTTCTTT.